A selection of T cell receptor beta chains follows, all from one sample in a study of blood T cells in healthy people across ages. TCRdb processed the 5' RACE reads anew with MiXCR; each CDR3 protein has one entry. The sample yields around 1,700,000 distinct CDR3 sequences, 28% seen once. The sequencing input was blood. Receptors were obtained from a woman aged 25 to 39 in good health. Each CDR3 is given with its conserved first and last residue. The D gene is left open where the match is weak. Expanded clones are given a class, and other clones once, few, many or no size at all.

CDR3: CSATGSVYEQYF; DNA: TGCAGTGCGACCGGGTCCGTCTACGAGCAGTACTTC; J: TRBJ2-7; V: TRBV20-1; size: many; D: -
CDR3: CASSLAGQGLSEQYF; DNA: TGTGCCAGCAGCTTAGCGGGACAGGGGTTATCCGAGCAGTACTTC; J: TRBJ2-7; V: TRBV13; size: few; D: TRBD1
CDR3: CASSLALVRQGDRTDTQYF; DNA: TGTGCCAGCAGCTTAGCGTTGGTGAGGCAGGGTGACCGGACAGATACGCAGTATTTT; J: TRBJ2-3; V: TRBV7-9; size: -; D: -
CDR3: CASSTRTSGNYNEQFF; DNA: TGTGCCAGCAGTACCCGGACTAGCGGGAACTACAATGAGCAGTTCTTC; J: TRBJ2-1; V: TRBV12-3/TRBV12-4; size: -; D: TRBD2
CDR3: CASSSSAAQPQHF; DNA: TGTGCCAGCAGCTCTAGTGCGGCTCAGCCCCAGCATTTT; J: TRBJ1-5; V: TRBV7-9; size: few; D: -
CDR3: CASSYGQTNEQFF; DNA: TGCGCCAGCAGCTATGGACAGACGAATGAGCAGTTCTTC; J: TRBJ2-1; V: TRBV5-1; size: many; D: -
CDR3: CASSLSSREWVYGYTF; DNA: TGTGCCAGCAGCTTGAGCTCCCGGGAATGGGTGTATGGCTACACCTTC; J: TRBJ1-2; V: TRBV7-9; size: -; D: -
CDR3: CASSIGQETQYF; DNA: TGTGCCAGTAGTATAGGCCAAGAGACCCAGTACTTC; J: TRBJ2-5; V: TRBV19; size: many; D: -
CDR3: CASSITRMRRSSYTF; DNA: TGTGCCAGTAGTATAACCCGGATGAGAAGATCGAGCTACACCTTC; J: TRBJ1-2; V: TRBV19; size: -; D: -
CDR3: CSARVASGEETQYF; DNA: TGCAGTGCTAGAGTAGCCAGCGGGGAAGAGACCCAGTACTTC; J: TRBJ2-5; V: TRBV20-1; size: -; D: TRBD2
CDR3: CASSLSLGQETQYF; DNA: TGTGCCAGCAGCTTGTCATTGGGGCAAGAGACCCAGTACTTC; J: TRBJ2-5; V: TRBV5-6; size: few; D: -